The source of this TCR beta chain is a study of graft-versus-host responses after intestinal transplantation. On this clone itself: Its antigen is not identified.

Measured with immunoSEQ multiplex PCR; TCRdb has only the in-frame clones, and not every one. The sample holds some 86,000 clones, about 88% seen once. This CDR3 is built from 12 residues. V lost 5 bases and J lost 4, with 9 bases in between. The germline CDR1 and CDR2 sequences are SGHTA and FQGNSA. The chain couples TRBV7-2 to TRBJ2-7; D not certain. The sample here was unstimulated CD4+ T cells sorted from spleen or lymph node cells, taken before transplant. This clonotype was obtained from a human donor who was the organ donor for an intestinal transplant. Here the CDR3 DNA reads TGTGCCAGCAGCCCCCCCTTTTACGAGCAGTACTTC. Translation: CASSPPFYEQYF.